Following are 10 T cell receptor beta chains from one sample sequenced in a study of CD8 T cells in Susac syndrome. Reverse transcription used about 0.45 to 1 ug RNA and random hexamers. MiXCR, applied by TCRdb to the immunoSEQ multiplex PCR reads, yields one record per CDR3 protein. The sample has fewer than 150,000 distinct CDR3 sequences; 94% are singletons. Sequenced: CD8+ T cells from PBMCs. All receptors come from a human donor in good health.

The chain joins TRBV7-9 to TRBJ2-1; D remains unclear. Trimming removed 5 bases at V and 7 bases at J, with 15 bases between. The germline V gene has CDR1 SEHNR and CDR2 FQNEAQ (reference sequence). The CDR3 length is 14 residues. CDR3 amino acids: CASSPPLFPNEQFF. The CDR3 DNA reads as TGTGCCAGCAGCCCGCCATTGTTCCCTAATGAGCAGTTCTTC.

V is TRBV5-1 and J is TRBJ1-5, with D possibly matching TRBD1 (6 bases). The germline V gene has CDR1 SGHRS and CDR2 YFSETQ. V gave up 3 bases and J gave up 0 bases, with 10 bases separating them. This CDR3 spans 15 amino acids. The CDR3 is CASSWQGYSNQPQHF. For the CDR3, the DNA is TGCGCCAGCAGCTGGCAGGGGTATAGCAATCAGCCCCAGCATTTT.

The genes are TRBV5-4 and TRBJ2-2; D not certain. The CDR3 sequence is 12 residues long. Germline CDR1 reads SGHNT; CDR2 reads YYREEE (reference sequence). V was pared by 6 bases and J by 5 bases, with 8 bases between. CDR3 nucleotides: TGTGCCAGCAACCTCAAGACCGGGGAGCTGTTTTTT. This gives the protein CASNLKTGELFF.

The chain employs TRBV13 and TRBJ1-2; D unresolved. Trimming cost V 5 bases and J 2 bases, with 9 bases left between them. This CDR3 has 13 amino acids. Germline assignment: CDR1 PRHDT and CDR2 FYEKMQ (reference sequence). The CDR3 coding sequence is TGTGCCAGCAGCGAAGGAATAAACTATGGCTACACCTTC. Amino acid sequence: CASSEGINYGYTF.

The chain couples TRBV28 to TRBJ2-1; 9 nucleotides agree with TRBD1. The trim removed 5 bases at V and 4 bases at J, leaving 6 bases unmatched. From germline, CDR1 is MDHEN and CDR2 SYDVKM. The CDR3 has 15 amino acids. The CDR3 nucleotides are TGTGCCAGCAGTATTACAGGGGGCGCGTACAATGAGCAGTTCTTC. Residues: CASSITGGAYNEQFF. Full variable domain (outside the CDR3, taken from reference TRBV28 and TRBJ2-1): DVKVTQSSRYLVKRTGEKVFLECVQDMDHENMFWYRQDPGLGLRLIYFSYDVKMKEKGDIPEGYSVSREKKERFSLILESASTNQTSMYLCASSITGGAYNEQFFGPGTRLTVL.

The rearrangement uses TRBV3-1 and TRBJ2-2; D remains ambiguous. The CDR3 length is 13 residues. The germline CDR1 and CDR2 sequences are LGHDT and YNNKEL (reference sequence). Trimming pared 1 base from V and 4 bases from J, leaving 4 bases between. CDR3 nucleotides: TGTGCCAGCAGCCAAGTAGTCACCGGGGAGCTGTTTTTT. Translating gives CASSQVVTGELFF.

V and J are TRBV7-2 and TRBJ1-2; possibly TRBD1 for D (5 bases). V shed 4 bases and J shed 2 bases, with 11 bases lying between them. This CDR3 contains 14 residues. The V gene's germline CDR1 is SGHTA and CDR2 FQGNSA. The CDR3 DNA follows: TGTGCCAGCAGCTGGGGGACGGTGAACTATGGCTACACCTTC. Protein: CASSWGTVNYGYTF.

The chain carries TRBV29-1 and TRBJ2-3; D uncertain. V was trimmed by 1 base and J by 0 bases, leaving 17 bases between them. From germline, CDR1 is SQVTM and CDR2 ANQGSEA. This CDR3 spans 17 amino acids. The CDR3 region has the DNA TGCAGCGTTGAAGGCACCATTAGAGCTATTAGCACAGATACGCAGTATTTT. As protein: CSVEGTIRAISTDTQYF.

The chain has TRBV18 and TRBJ2-7, with a weak D call TRBD2 (6 bases). Trimming stripped 0 bases from V and 3 bases from J, with 15 bases between. This CDR3 is built from 16 residues. Per the germline V gene, CDR1 is KGHSH and CDR2 is LQKENI. CDR3 bases: TGTGCCAGCTCACCACCGGGACTGGCTGGGGTCTACGAGCAGTACTTC. It translates to CASSPPGLAGVYEQYF.

Written as DNA, the CDR3 is TGCAGCGTTGAGGCGGGGGAAGAGACCCAGTACTTC. Translation gives CSVEAGEETQYF. This rearrangement joins TRBV29-1 to TRBJ2-5; 7 nucleotides agree with TRBD2. Unmatched junction bases numbered 1, after V lost 3 bases and J lost 3 bases. Per the germline V gene, CDR1 is SQVTM and CDR2 is ANQGSEA. The CDR3 extends over 12 amino acids.